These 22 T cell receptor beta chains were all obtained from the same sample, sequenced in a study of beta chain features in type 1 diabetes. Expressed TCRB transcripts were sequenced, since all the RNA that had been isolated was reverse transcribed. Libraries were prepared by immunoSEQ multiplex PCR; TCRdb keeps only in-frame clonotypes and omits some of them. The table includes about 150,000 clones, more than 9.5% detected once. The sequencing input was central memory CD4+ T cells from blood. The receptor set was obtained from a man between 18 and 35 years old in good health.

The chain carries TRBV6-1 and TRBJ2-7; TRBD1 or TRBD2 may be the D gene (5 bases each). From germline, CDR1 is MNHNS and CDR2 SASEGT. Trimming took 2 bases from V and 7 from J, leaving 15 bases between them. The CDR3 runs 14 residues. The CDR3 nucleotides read TGTGCCAGCAGTGAAAAAAGGCCTGGGGGAGAGCAGTACTTC. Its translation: CASSEKRPGGEQYF.

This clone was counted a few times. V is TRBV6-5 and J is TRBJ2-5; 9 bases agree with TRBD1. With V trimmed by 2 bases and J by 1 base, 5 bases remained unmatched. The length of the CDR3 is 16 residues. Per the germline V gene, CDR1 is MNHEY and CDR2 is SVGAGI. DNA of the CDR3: TGTGCCAGCAGTTACACCTGGGGACAGGGCCAAGAGACCCAGTACTTC. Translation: CASSYTWGQGQETQYF.

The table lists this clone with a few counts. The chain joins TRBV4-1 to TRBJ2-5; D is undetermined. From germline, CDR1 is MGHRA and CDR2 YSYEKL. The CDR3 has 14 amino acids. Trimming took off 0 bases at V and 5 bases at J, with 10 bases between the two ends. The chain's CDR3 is CASSQETGFETQYF. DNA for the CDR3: TGCGCCAGCAGCCAAGAAACGGGTTTCGAGACCCAGTACTTC.

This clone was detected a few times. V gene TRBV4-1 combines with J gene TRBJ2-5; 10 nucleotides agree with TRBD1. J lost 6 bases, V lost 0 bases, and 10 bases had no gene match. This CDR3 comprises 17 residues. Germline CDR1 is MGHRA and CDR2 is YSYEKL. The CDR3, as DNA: TGCGCCAGCAGCCAAGAACAGACAGGGGGCGCGATAAAGACCCAGTACTTC. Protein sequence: CASSQEQTGGAIKTQYF.

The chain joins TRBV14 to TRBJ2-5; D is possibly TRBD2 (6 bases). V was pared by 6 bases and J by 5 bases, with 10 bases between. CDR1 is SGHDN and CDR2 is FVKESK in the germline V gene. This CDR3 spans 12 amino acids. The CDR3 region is CASRRGGETQYF. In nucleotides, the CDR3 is TGTGCCAGCAGACGGGGAGGTGAGACCCAGTACTTC. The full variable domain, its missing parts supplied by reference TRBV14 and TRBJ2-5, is EAGVTQFPSHSVIEKGQTVTLRCDPISGHDNLYWYRRVMGKEIKFLLHFVKESKQDESGMPNNRFLAERTGGTYSTLKVQPAELEDSGVYFCASRRGGETQYFGPGTRLLVL.

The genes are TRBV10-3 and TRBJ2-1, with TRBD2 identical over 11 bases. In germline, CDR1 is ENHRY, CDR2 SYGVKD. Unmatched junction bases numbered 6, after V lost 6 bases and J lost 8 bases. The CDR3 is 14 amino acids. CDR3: CAIRLAGGYDEQFF. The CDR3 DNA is TGTGCCATCAGGCTAGCGGGGGGTTACGATGAGCAGTTCTTC.

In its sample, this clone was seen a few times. This chain's CDR3 is CASSLVSGGAGQFF. The CDR3 DNA is TGTGCCAGCAGCTTAGTTAGCGGGGGCGCAGGGCAGTTCTTC. V gene TRBV7-2 combines with J gene TRBJ2-1; 9 bases line up with TRBD2. V was clipped by 1 base and J by 12 bases; unmatched bases: 7. CDR3 length: 14 residues. CDR1 is SGHTA, CDR2 FQGNSA, per germline.

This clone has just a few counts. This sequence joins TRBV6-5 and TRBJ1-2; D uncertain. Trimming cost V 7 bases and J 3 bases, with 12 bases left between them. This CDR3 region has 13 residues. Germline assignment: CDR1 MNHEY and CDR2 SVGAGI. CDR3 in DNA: TGTGCCAGCACCCGCGGTATGGACTATGGCTACACCTTC. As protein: CASTRGMDYGYTF.

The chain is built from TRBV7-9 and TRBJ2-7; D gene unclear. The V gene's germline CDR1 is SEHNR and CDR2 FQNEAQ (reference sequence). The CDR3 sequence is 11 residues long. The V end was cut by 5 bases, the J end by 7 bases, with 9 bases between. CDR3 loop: CASSTVGEQYF. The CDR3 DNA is TGTGCCAGCAGCACGGTGGGGGAGCAGTACTTC.

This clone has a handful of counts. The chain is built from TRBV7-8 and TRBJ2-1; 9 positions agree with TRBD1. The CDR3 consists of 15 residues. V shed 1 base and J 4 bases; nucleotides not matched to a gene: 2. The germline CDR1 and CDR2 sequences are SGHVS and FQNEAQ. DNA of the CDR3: TGTGCCAGCAGCTTAGGGGACAGGGATTACAATGAGCAGTTCTTC. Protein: CASSLGDRDYNEQFF.

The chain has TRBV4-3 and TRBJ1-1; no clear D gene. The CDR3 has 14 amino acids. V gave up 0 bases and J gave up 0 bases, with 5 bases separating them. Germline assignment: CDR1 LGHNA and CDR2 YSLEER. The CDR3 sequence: CASSQEYLNTEAFF. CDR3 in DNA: TGCGCCAGCAGCCAAGAGTACCTGAACACTGAAGCTTTCTTT.

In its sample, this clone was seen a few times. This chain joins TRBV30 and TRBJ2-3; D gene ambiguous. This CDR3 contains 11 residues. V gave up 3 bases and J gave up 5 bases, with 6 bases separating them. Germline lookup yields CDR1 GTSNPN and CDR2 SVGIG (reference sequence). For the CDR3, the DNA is TGTGCCTGGAGCCCCCGAGATACGCAGTATTTT. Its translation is CAWSPRDTQYF.

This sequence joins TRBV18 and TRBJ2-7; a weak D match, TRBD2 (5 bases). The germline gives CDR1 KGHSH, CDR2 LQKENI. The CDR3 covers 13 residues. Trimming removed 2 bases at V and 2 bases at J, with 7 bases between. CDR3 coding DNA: TGTGCCAGCTCACCAACGAGGGCCTACGAGCAGTACTTC. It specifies CASSPTRAYEQYF.

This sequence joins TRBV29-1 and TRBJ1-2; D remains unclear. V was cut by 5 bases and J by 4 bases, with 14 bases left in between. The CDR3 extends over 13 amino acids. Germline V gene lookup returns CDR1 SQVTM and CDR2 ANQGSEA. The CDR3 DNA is TGCAGCGTTTCTTCCAGCTTTTTCTATGGCTACACCTTC. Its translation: CSVSSSFFYGYTF.

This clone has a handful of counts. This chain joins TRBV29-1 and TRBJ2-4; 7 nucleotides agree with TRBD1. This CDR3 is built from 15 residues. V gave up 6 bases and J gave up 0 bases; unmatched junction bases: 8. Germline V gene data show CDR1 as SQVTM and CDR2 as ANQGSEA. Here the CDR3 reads CSVGQGVTAKNIQYF. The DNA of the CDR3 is TGCAGCGTGGGCCAGGGGGTTACAGCCAAAAACATTCAGTACTTC.

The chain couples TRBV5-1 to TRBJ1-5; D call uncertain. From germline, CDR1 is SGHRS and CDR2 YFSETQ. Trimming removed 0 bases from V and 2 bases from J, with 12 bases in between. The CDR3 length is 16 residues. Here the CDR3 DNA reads TGCGCCAGCAGCTTGGAAGGTGGTAATGGCAATCAGCCCCAGCATTTT. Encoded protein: CASSLEGGNGNQPQHF. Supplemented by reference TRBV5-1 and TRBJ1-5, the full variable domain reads KAGVTQTPRYLIKTRGQQVTLSCSPISGHRSVSWYQQTPGQGLQFLFEYFSETQRNKGNFPGRFSGRQFSNSRSEMNVSTLELGDSALYLCASSLEGGNGNQPQHFGDGTRLSIL.

CDR3: CASSHGTANTEAFF. CDR3 bases: TGCGCCAGCAGCCATGGGACAGCGAACACTGAAGCTTTCTTT. V gene TRBV4-3 combines with J gene TRBJ1-1; TRBD1 agrees at 7 bases. Trimming at V came to 3 bases and at J to 1 base, leaving 2 bases not matched to a gene. The V gene's germline CDR1 is LGHNA and CDR2 YSLEER. This CDR3 region has 14 residues.

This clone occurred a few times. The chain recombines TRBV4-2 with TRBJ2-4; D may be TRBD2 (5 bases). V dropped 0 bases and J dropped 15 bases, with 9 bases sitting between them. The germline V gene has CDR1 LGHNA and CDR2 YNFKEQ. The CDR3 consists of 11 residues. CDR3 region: CASSQERGWYF. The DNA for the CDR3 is TGTGCCAGCAGCCAAGAACGAGGGTGGTACTTC.

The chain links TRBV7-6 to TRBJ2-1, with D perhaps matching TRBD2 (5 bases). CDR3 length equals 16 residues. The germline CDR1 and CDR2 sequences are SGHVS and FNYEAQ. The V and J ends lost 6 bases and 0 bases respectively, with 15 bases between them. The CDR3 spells CASRLGSGSSYNEQFF. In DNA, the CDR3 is TGTGCCAGCAGACTGGGGTCGGGGAGCTCCTACAATGAGCAGTTCTTC. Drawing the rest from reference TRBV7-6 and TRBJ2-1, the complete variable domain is GAGVSQSPRYKVTKRGQDVALRCDPISGHVSLYWYRQALGQGPEFLTYFNYEAQQDKSGLPNDRFSAERPEGSISTLTIQRTEQRDSAMYRCASRLGSGSSYNEQFFGPGTRLTVL.

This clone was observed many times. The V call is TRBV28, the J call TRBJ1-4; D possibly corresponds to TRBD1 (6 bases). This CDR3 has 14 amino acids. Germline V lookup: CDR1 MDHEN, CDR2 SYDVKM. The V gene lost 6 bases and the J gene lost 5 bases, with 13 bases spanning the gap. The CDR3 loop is CASRGDTRNEKLFF. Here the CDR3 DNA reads TGTGCCAGCAGGGGGGACACAAGAAATGAAAAACTGTTTTTT.

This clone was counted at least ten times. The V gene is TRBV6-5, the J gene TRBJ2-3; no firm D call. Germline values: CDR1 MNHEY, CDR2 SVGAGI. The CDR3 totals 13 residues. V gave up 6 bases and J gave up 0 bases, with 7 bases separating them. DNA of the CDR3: TGTGCCAGCAGAAAGATTAGCACAGATACGCAGTATTTT. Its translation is CASRKISTDTQYF.

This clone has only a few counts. The CDR3 DNA follows: TGTGCCTGGTCCCAAAGGGGGGTTAGGGATACGCAGTATTTT. Protein product: CAWSQRGVRDTQYF. The chain has TRBV30 and TRBJ2-3; D might be TRBD1 or TRBD2, each matching 6 bases. V shed 5 bases and J shed 6 bases, with 18 bases lying between them. This CDR3 is 14 amino acids long. Germline V CDR1 and CDR2: GTSNPN, SVGIG (reference sequence).